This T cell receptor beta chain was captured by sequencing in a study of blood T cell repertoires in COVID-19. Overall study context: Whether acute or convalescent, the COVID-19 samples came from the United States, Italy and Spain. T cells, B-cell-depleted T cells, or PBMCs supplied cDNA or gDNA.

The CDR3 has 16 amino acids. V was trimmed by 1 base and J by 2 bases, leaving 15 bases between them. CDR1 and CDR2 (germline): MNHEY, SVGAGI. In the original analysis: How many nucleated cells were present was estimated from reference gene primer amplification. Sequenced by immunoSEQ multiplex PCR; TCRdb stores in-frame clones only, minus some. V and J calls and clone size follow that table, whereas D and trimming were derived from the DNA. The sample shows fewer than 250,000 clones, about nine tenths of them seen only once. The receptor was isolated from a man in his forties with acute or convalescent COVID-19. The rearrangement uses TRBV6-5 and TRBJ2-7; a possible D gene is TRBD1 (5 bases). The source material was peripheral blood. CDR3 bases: TGTGCCAGCAGTTACTTTCGGCAGGGTGGAACCTACGAGCAGTACTTC. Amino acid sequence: CASSYFRQGGTYEQYF.